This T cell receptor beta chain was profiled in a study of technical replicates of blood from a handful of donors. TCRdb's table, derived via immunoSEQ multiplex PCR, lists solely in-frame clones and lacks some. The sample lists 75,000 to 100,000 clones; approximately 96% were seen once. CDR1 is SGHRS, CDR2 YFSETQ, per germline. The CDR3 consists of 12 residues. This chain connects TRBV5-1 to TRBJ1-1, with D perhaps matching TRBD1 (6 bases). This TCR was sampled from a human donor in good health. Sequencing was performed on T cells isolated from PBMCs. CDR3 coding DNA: TGCGTCCCCAGGACAGCGAACACTGAAGCTTTCTTT. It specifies CVPRTANTEAFF.